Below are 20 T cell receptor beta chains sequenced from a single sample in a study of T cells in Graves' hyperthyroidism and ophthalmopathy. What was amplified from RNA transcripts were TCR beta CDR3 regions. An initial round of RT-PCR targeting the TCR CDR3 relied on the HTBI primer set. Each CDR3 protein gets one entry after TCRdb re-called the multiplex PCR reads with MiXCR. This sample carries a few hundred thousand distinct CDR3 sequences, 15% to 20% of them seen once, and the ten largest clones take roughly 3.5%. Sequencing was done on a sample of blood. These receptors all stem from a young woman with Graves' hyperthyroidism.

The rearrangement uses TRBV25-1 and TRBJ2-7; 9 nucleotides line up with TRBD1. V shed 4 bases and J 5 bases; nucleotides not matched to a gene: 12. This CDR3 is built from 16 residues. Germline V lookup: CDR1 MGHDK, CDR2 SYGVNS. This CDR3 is CASSASRGQGRDEQYF. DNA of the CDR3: TGTGCCAGCAGTGCTTCGCGAGGACAGGGGCGCGACGAGCAGTACTTC.

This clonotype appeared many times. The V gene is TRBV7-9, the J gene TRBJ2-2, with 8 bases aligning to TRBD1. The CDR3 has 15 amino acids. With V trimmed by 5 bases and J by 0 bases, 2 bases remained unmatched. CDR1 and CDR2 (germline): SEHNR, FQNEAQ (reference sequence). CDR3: CASSTGGTNTGELFF. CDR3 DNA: TGTGCCAGCAGCACAGGGGGGACGAACACCGGGGAGCTGTTTTTT.

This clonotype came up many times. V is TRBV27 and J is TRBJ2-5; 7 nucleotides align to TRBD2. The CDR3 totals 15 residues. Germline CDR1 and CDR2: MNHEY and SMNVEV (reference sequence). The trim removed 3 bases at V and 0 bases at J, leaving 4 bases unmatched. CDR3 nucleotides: TGTGCCAGCAGTTTCCTAGCGGAGTACCAAGAGACCCAGTACTTC. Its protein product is CASSFLAEYQETQYF.

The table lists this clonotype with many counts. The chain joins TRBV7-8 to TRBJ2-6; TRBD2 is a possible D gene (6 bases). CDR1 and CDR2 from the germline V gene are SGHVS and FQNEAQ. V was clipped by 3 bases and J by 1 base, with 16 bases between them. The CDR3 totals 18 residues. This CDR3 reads CASSFQGGKQSGANVLTF. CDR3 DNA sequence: TGTGCCAGCAGCTTTCAGGGAGGTAAACAATCTGGGGCCAACGTCCTGACTTTC.

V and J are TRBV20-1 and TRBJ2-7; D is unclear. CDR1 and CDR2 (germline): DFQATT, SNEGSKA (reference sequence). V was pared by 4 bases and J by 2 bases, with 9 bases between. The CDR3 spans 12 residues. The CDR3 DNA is TGCAGTGCTACCCTTGGGGCCTACGAGCAGTACTTC. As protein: CSATLGAYEQYF.

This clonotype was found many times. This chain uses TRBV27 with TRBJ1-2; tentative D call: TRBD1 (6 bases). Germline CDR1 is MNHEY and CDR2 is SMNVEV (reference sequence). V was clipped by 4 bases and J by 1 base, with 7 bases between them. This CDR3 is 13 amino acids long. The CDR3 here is CASSSGHNYGYTF. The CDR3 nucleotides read TGTGCCAGCAGTTCGGGACATAACTATGGCTACACCTTC.

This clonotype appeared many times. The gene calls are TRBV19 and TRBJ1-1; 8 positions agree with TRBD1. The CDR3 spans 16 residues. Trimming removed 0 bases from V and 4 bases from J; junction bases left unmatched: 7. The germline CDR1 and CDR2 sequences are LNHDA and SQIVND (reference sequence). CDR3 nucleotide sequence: TGTGCCAGTAGTATAGATCCCGACAGGGGAGGCACTGAAGCTTTCTTT. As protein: CASSIDPDRGGTEAFF. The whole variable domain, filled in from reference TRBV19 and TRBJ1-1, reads DGGITQSPKYLFRKEGQNVTLSCEQNLNHDAMYWYRQDPGQGLRLIYYSQIVNDFQKGDIAEGYSVSREKKESFPLTVTSAQKNPTAFYLCASSIDPDRGGTEAFFGQGTRLTVV.

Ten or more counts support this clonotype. The CDR3 DNA sequence: TGTGCCAGCAGCCCCGGGACAGGGTCGGCGAACACTGAAGCTTTCTTT. It codes for CASSPGTGSANTEAFF. The chain is built from TRBV11-1 and TRBJ1-1, with TRBD1 matching 9 bases. CDR3 length equals 16 residues. In germline, CDR1 is SGHAT, CDR2 FQDESV (reference sequence). The V segment lost 5 bases and the J segment 1 base; nucleotides outside the gene matches: 8.

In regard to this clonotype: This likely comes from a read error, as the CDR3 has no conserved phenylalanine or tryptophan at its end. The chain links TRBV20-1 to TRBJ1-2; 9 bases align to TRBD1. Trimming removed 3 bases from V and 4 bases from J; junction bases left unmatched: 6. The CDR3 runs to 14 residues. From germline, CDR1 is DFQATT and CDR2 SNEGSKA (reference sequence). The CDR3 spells CSARGTGGFYGYTY. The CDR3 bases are TGCAGTGCTAGGGGCACAGGGGGCTTCTATGGCTACACCTAC.

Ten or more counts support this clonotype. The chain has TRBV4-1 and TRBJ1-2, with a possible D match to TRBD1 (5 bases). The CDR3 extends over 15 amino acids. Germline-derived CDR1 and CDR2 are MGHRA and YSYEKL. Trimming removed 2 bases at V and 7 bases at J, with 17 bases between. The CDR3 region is CASSQPLRGYRGYTF. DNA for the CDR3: TGCGCCAGCAGCCAACCACTTAGGGGATACCGTGGCTACACCTTC.

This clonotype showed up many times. For the CDR3, the DNA is TGTGCCAGCAGTGAGTCCCCTGGCCAGGGGGCGGTAGGAAACACCATATATTTT. Its translation is CASSESPGQGAVGNTIYF. This chain joins TRBV2 and TRBJ1-3, with 8 bases lining up with TRBD1. Losses at the gene ends were 3 bases for V and 4 bases for J; bases not matched to a gene: 14. There are 18 residues in the CDR3. The germline V gene has CDR1 SNHLY and CDR2 FYNNEI.

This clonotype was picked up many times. CDR3 in amino acids: CASSLDLASKETQYF. CDR3 DNA: TGTGCCAGCAGTTTAGACCTAGCGTCAAAAGAGACCCAGTACTTC. The chain is built from TRBV28 and TRBJ2-5, with D perhaps TRBD2 (6 bases). CDR3 size: 15 residues. V lost 2 bases and J 3 bases, leaving 13 bases between the germline ends. Looked up from germline, CDR1 is MDHEN and CDR2 is SYDVKM.

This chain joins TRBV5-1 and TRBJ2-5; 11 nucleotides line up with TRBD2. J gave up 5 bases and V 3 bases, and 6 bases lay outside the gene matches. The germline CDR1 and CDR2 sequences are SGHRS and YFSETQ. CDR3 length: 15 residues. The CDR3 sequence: CASSSLTSGVETQYF. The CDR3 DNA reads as TGCGCCAGCAGCTCGCTGACTAGCGGGGTGGAGACCCAGTACTTC.

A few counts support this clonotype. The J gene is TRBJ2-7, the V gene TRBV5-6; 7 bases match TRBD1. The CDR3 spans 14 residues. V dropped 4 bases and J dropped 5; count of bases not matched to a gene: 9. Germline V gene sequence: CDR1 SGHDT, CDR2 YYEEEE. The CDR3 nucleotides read TGTGCCAGCAGCGGGACGACAGGGCCCCACGAGCAGTACTTC. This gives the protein CASSGTTGPHEQYF.

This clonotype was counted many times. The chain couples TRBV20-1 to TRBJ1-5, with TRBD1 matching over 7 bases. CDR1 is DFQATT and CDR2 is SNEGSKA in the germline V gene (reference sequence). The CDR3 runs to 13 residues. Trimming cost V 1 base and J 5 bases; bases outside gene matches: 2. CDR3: CSARGQGDQPQHF. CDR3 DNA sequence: TGCAGTGCTAGAGGCCAGGGGGATCAGCCCCAGCATTTT.

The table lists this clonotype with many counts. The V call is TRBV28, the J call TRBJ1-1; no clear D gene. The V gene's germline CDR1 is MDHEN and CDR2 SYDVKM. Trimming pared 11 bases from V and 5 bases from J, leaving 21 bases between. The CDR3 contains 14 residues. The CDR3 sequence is CAGRSQAFGTEAFF. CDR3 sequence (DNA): TGTGCCGGTCGTTCCCAGGCCTTTGGGACTGAAGCTTTCTTT.

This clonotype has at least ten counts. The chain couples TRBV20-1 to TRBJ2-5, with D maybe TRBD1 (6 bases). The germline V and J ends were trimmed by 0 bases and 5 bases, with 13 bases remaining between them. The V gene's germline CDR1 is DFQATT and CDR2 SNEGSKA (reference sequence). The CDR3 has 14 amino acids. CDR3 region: CSARDQQGWETQYF. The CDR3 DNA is TGCAGTGCTAGAGATCAACAGGGTTGGGAGACCCAGTACTTC.

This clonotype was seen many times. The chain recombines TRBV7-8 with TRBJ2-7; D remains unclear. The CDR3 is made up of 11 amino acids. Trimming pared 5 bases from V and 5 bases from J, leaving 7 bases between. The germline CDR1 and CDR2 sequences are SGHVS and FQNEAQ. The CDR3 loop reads CASSDIHEQYF. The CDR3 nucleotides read TGTGCCAGCAGCGACATCCACGAGCAGTACTTC.

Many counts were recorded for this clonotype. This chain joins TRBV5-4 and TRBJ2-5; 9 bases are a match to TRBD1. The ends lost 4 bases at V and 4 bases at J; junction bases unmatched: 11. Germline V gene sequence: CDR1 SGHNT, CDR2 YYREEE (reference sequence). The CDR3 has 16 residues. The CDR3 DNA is TGTGCCAGCAGCCCCGGACAGGGGATAATATCAGAGACCCAGTACTTC. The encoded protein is CASSPGQGIISETQYF.

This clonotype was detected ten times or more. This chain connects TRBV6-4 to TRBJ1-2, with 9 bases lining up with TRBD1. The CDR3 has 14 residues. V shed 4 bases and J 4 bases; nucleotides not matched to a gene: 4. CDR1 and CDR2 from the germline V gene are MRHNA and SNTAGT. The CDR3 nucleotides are TGTGCCAGCAGTGCGGCGGGACAGGGCTATGGCTACACCTTC. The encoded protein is CASSAAGQGYGYTF.